The 16 T cell receptor beta chains reported below all come from one sample, sequenced in a study of T cells in Graves' hyperthyroidism and ophthalmopathy. Authors of the study amplified TCR beta CDR3 regions from RNA transcripts. TCR CDR3 regions were first amplified by RT-PCR with HTBI primers. MiXCR, applied by TCRdb to the multiplex PCR reads, yields one record per CDR3 protein. The table records about 200,000 distinct CDR3 sequences, about a sixth of them present only once. The specimen was blood. All receptors derive from a woman between 50 and 59 years old with Graves' hyperthyroidism.

Many counts were recorded for this clonotype. This chain links TRBV20-1 with TRBJ2-1, with 9 bases aligning to TRBD2. This CDR3 has 12 residues. J gave up 10 bases and V 5 bases, and 6 bases lay outside the gene matches. The V gene's germline CDR1 is DFQATT and CDR2 SNEGSKA (reference sequence). Here the CDR3 DNA reads TGCAGTGCTCGGCTAGCGGGACCAGAGCAGTTCTTC. Residues: CSARLAGPEQFF.

In its sample, this clonotype was seen many times. The V call is TRBV19, the J call TRBJ1-5; D remains ambiguous. The germline V and J ends were trimmed by 6 bases and 4 bases, with 16 bases remaining between them. Germline CDR1 reads LNHDA; CDR2 reads SQIVND (reference sequence). The length of the CDR3 is 15 residues. The CDR3 coding sequence is TGTGCCAGTAGCGACCCTCGGCTTGGGAATCAGCCCCAGCATTTT. Translation: CASSDPRLGNQPQHF.

This clonotype has at least ten counts. The chain uses TRBV3-1 and TRBJ2-2; D tentatively fits TRBD1 or TRBD2 (6 bases each). Germline lookup yields CDR1 LGHDT and CDR2 YNNKEL (reference sequence). The V and J ends lost 8 bases and 4 bases respectively, with 14 bases between them. This CDR3 spans 14 amino acids. The DNA for the CDR3 is TGTGCCAGCGCCCCACAGGGAGGCACCGGGGAGCTGTTTTTT. Its protein is CASAPQGGTGELFF.

V usage is TRBV10-3 and J usage is TRBJ2-3, with D tentatively TRBD1 or TRBD2 (5 bases each). This CDR3 has 13 residues. The germline V and J ends were trimmed by 4 bases and 1 base, with 6 bases remaining between them. From germline, CDR1 is ENHRY and CDR2 SYGVKD. The CDR3 sequence is CAISGGGTDTQYF. The CDR3 nucleotides are TGTGCCATCAGTGGAGGGGGCACAGATACGCAGTATTTT.

The V call is TRBV16, the J call TRBJ1-6; 9 bases agree with TRBD1. Germline assignment: CDR1 KGHSY and CDR2 FQNENV. This CDR3 comprises 16 residues. V lost 2 bases and J lost 5; bases outside the gene matches: 4. Here the CDR3 reads CASSQAGTGNNSPLHF. For the CDR3, the DNA is TGTGCCAGCAGCCAAGCCGGGACAGGGAATAATTCACCCCTCCACTTT. Full variable domain (rest looked up from reference TRBV16 and TRBJ1-6): GEEVAQTPKHLVRGEGQKAKLYCAPIKGHSYVFWYQQVLKNEFKFLISFQNENVFDETGMPKERFSAKCLPNSPCSLEIQATKLEDSAVYFCASSQAGTGNNSPLHFGNGTRLTVT.

The gene calls are TRBV15 and TRBJ2-1; TRBD1 matches at 9 bases. Germline loops: CDR1 LNHNV, CDR2 YYDKDF (reference sequence). CDR3 size: 19 residues. Trimming cost V 5 bases and J 2 bases; bases outside gene matches: 16. The CDR3 DNA sequence: TGTGCCACCAGCTCGACCCCGGGGGTGACAGGGGGAACCTACAATGAGCAGTTCTTC. Amino acids: CATSSTPGVTGGTYNEQFF.

This clonotype was counted many times. Here the CDR3 DNA reads TGTGCCACCAGTGAAGGGACAAGGTATGGCTACACCTTC. Its translation is CATSEGTRYGYTF. V and J are TRBV24-1 and TRBJ1-2; possible D gene TRBD1, 6 bases. From germline, CDR1 is KGHDR and CDR2 SFDVKD. The CDR3 consists of 13 residues. With 4 bases removed from V and 5 bases from J, the gap between germline ends came to 10 bases.

This clonotype was detected a few times. The chain joins TRBV6-5 to TRBJ2-1; 10 bases line up with TRBD1. Trimming took 2 bases from V and 0 from J; bases not matched to a gene: 4. Germline CDR1 reads MNHEY; CDR2 reads SVGAGI. The CDR3 is 17 residues long. This CDR3 reads CASSYGTGVGSYNEQFF. The CDR3 DNA reads as TGTGCCAGCAGTTACGGGACAGGGGTCGGCTCCTACAATGAGCAGTTCTTC.

Only a few counts were recorded for this clonotype. J is TRBJ1-6 and V is TRBV12-3 or TRBV12-4; TRBD1 might be the D (5 bases). Trimming cost V 5 bases and J 7 bases, with 12 bases left between them. The CDR3 totals 14 residues. The CDR3 DNA reads as TGTGCCAGCAGTGCAAGGGGTCGAAATTCACCCCTCCACTTT. Its protein product is CASSARGRNSPLHF.

V and J are TRBV19 and TRBJ2-1; 8 nucleotides match TRBD2. Germline V lookup: CDR1 LNHDA, CDR2 SQIVND (reference sequence). The CDR3 runs 15 residues. V shed 2 bases, J shed 9 bases, and the junction held 9 bases outside the gene matches. The CDR3 spells CASSISFGTSSEQFF. The CDR3 DNA reads as TGTGCCAGTAGTATAAGTTTTGGGACTAGTTCTGAGCAGTTCTTC.

At least ten counts were recorded for this clonotype. The rearrangement uses TRBV7-9 and TRBJ2-3; 12 bases are a match to TRBD2. Germline assignment: CDR1 SEHNR and CDR2 FQNEAQ (reference sequence). The CDR3 is made up of 16 amino acids. V gave up 5 bases and J gave up 6 bases; unmatched junction bases: 9. The CDR3 protein is CASSGRLAGDRDTQYF. CDR3 nucleotide sequence: TGTGCCAGCAGCGGACGACTAGCGGGAGACAGGGATACGCAGTATTTT.

V is TRBV2 and J is TRBJ1-6; 10 nucleotides match TRBD1. With 6 bases clipped from V and 10 bases from J, the junction kept 6 bases outside the gene matches. The length of the CDR3 is 14 residues. CDR1 and CDR2 from the germline V gene are SNHLY and FYNNEI. The CDR3: CASSGQGESSPLHF. In nucleotides, the CDR3 is TGTGCCAGCAGCGGACAGGGGGAATCGTCACCCCTCCACTTT.

V and J are TRBV29-1 and TRBJ2-5, with D tentatively TRBD1 (6 bases). Germline V gene lookup returns CDR1 SQVTM and CDR2 ANQGSEA. CDR3 length equals 14 residues. Trimming shortened V by 4 bases and J by 4 bases, and 16 bases separated the two germline ends. CDR3 amino acids: CSVVPQGTRETQYF. CDR3 bases: TGCAGCGTTGTTCCTCAGGGGACGAGAGAGACCCAGTACTTC.

This clonotype has a handful of counts. The rearrangement links TRBV5-1 to TRBJ2-7, with D possibly TRBD2 on 6 matching bases. Trimming removed 0 bases from V and 1 base from J, with 14 bases in between. The CDR3 loop spans 16 amino acids. Germline V gives CDR1 SGHRS, CDR2 YFSETQ. In nucleotides, the CDR3 is TGCGCCAGCAGCTTGGAGTACGGGAGATTTTCCTACGAGCAGTACTTC. This sequence encodes CASSLEYGRFSYEQYF.

This clonotype was seen ten or more times. The chain employs TRBV12-3 or TRBV12-4 and TRBJ2-1; possible D gene TRBD1, 6 bases. Trimming took 4 bases from V and 9 from J, leaving 13 bases between them. The CDR3 has 13 residues. For the CDR3, the DNA is TGTGCCAGCAGTTGGGGGCTATCCGGTGAGCAGTTCTTC. The encoded protein is CASSWGLSGEQFF.

The chain carries TRBV29-1 and TRBJ1-3, with D unresolved. Trimming shortened V by 7 bases and J by 1 base, and 5 bases separated the two germline ends. Per germline, CDR1 SQVTM and CDR2 ANQGSEA. The CDR3 length is 11 residues. The CDR3 reads CSGGSGNTIYF. CDR3 coding DNA: TGCAGCGGTGGGTCTGGAAACACCATATATTTT.